This TCR beta chain appears in the sequencing data of a study of cytomegalovirus exposure and HLA in healthy donors. General study findings and limits: What was likely a sequencing artifact was a cluster of highly shared sequence variants.

A word on this clone: Antigen specificity is unknown.

This CDR3 has 15 amino acids. Germline V gene lookup returns CDR1 SNHLY and CDR2 FYNNEI. The J segment lost 1 base and the V segment lost 6 bases, leaving 5 bases of the junction unmatched. 13 Jbeta primers and 60 Vbeta primers were used for the PCR. Clones were sequenced by immunoSEQ multiplex PCR, and TCRdb holds only the in-frame ones, with some missing. The data hold fewer than 250,000 clones, with about 77% observed a single time. The J gene is TRBJ2-1, the V gene TRBV2; 8 bases are a match to TRBD2. This clonotype was obtained from a woman aged 30 to 39 in good health and CMV-seropositive. The sample comprised PBMCs. CDR3 sequence reads: CASSRIAGSYNEQFF. The CDR3 DNA reads as TGTGCCAGCAGCCGAATAGCGGGGTCCTACAATGAGCAGTTCTTC.